This T cell receptor beta chain derives from a study of blood T cell repertoires in COVID-19. Study context: T cells, B-cell-depleted T cells, or PBMCs provided the cDNA or gDNA that served as material.

Germline CDR1 is SGHNT and CDR2 is YYREEE (reference sequence). V lost 4 bases, J lost 3 bases, and 11 bases lay in between. The CDR3 is 13 amino acids. Authors' analysis steps: Estimation of nucleated cell counts was performed using reference gene primer amplification. Only in-frame clones appear in the TCRdb table, and some are missing; sequencing was by immunoSEQ multiplex PCR. The DNA was the basis for D and trimming; V, J and clone size are from that table. The sample lists about 33,000 clones, 90% to 95% occurring once. The sequencing input was peripheral blood. The rearrangement links TRBV5-4 to TRBJ2-7; TRBD2 might be the D (6 bases). The TCR comes from a human donor in a cohort sampled during active COVID-19. In nucleotides, the CDR3 is TGTGCCAGCAGCCCAGGGACTCGCTACGAGCAGTACTTC. It encodes CASSPGTRYEQYF.